This T cell receptor beta chain was captured by sequencing in a study of blood T cell repertoires in COVID-19. In the study overall: Sources were T cells, B-cell-depleted T cells, or PBMCs; the material itself was cDNA or gDNA.

Assay: immunoSEQ multiplex PCR; the TCRdb copy retains only in-frame clones and omits some. The sample consists of hundreds of thousands of clones, over 75% of them appearing once. Source material: peripheral blood. The clonotype originates from a human donor in a cohort sampled during active COVID-19.

CDR3 DNA sequence: TGTGCCAGCAGTTTAGGCGGATGGGAGCAGTTCTTC. Protein product: CASSLGGWEQFF. The rearrangement links TRBV28 to TRBJ2-1; no definite D call. The length of the CDR3 is 12 residues. With 2 bases removed from V and 10 bases from J, the gap between germline ends came to 9 bases. CDR1 and CDR2 from the germline V gene are MDHEN and SYDVKM.